The next 19 T cell receptor beta chains were all read from a single sample in a study of molecular identifiers for immune sequencing clone quantification. TCRdb reprocessed the PCR reads via MiXCR and lists one record per CDR3 protein. The profile shows approximately 590,000 distinct CDR3 sequences, about 25% of them singletons. The sequenced material came from naive CD8+ T cells from blood, with Jurkat cell RNA spiked in. The subset denotes: FACS-sorted CD8+CD4-CCR7+CD45RA+ naive T cells. The receptors derive from a human donor in good health. Some libraries in this study had Jurkat cell RNA spiked in.

This clonotype has a count of ten or more. The rearrangement joins TRBV30 to TRBJ1-1, with D uncertain. Germline V gives CDR1 GTSNPN, CDR2 SVGIG (reference sequence). This CDR3 is 13 amino acids long. Trimming took 0 bases from V and 8 from J, leaving 13 bases between them. In DNA form, the CDR3 reads TGTGCCTGGAGTGTTGGCGTGACGGCCGAAGCTTTCTTT. This translates into CAWSVGVTAEAFF.

This clonotype has a handful of counts. The genes are TRBV5-6 and TRBJ1-4; D is undetermined. This CDR3 region has 15 residues. Germline V lookup: CDR1 SGHDT, CDR2 YYEEEE. Deletions cut 0 bases from V and 7 bases from J, with 13 bases between. The CDR3 sequence: CASSLDEFGIEKLFF. In DNA, the CDR3 is TGTGCCAGCAGCTTGGATGAGTTTGGGATTGAAAAACTGTTTTTT.

Ten or more counts support this clonotype. The chain has TRBV12-3 or TRBV12-4 and TRBJ2-3; TRBD1 matches 8 bases. V gave up 5 bases and J gave up 4 bases; unmatched junction bases: 5. The CDR3 is made up of 14 amino acids. The chain's CDR3 is CASSLRTGPDTQYF. The DNA for the CDR3 is TGTGCCAGCAGTCTCCGGACAGGGCCAGATACGCAGTATTTT.

This clonotype appeared many times. The V gene is TRBV6-1, the J gene TRBJ2-1, with 12 bases matching TRBD2. V trimming: 8 bases; J trimming: 7 bases; junction bases outside the gene matches: 12. The CDR3 is 16 residues long. The germline V gene has CDR1 MNHNS and CDR2 SASEGT. CDR3 bases: TGTGCCAGCTCCTCCCGGGCTAGCGGGAGGGCGAATGAGCAGTTCTTC. Amino acid sequence: CASSSRASGRANEQFF.

Worth noting for this clonotype: A read error may produce the germline difference seen at one junction end. This chain joins TRBV7-7 and TRBJ2-5, with no clear D. The CDR3 length is 13 residues. Germline V lookup: CDR1 SSHAT, CDR2 FNYEAQ (reference sequence). CDR3 DNA: TGTGCTAGCAGCTTAATTATAGAAGAGACCCAGTACTTC. Translating it yields CASSLIIEETQYF.

This clonotype was counted between two and nine times. This chain uses TRBV7-6 with TRBJ2-7; TRBD2 matches 8 bases. After removal of 4 bases from V and 2 bases from J, the junction contained 7 bases not matched to a gene. Looked up from germline, CDR1 is SGHVS and CDR2 is FNYEAQ. CDR3 length equals 15 residues. CDR3 DNA: TGTGCCAGCAGCTCCGGGGGACTAGACCCCTACGAGCAGTACTTC. Amino acids: CASSSGGLDPYEQYF.

The rearrangement uses TRBV7-9 and TRBJ1-2, with a weak D call TRBD1 (6 bases). CDR1 is SEHNR, CDR2 FQNEAQ, per germline (reference sequence). Trimming took 4 bases from V and 2 from J, leaving 26 bases between them. There are 19 residues in the CDR3. CDR3 sequence (DNA): TGTGCCAGCAGCTCCGGCGGGGGGGCCTACCTTCCAACCAACTATGGCTACACCTTC. This sequence encodes CASSSGGGAYLPTNYGYTF.

Worth noting for this clonotype: One end of the junction is discordant with germline, which a read error may explain. The chain uses TRBV19 and TRBJ2-5; unclear D gene. The CDR3 has 13 amino acids. The germline V gene has CDR1 LNHDA and CDR2 SQIVND (reference sequence). The CDR3 coding sequence is TGTGCCAGTAGTCAACGCGATCAAGAGCCCCAGTACTTC. Translating gives CASSQRDQEPQYF.

This clonotype was recorded at least ten times. The rearrangement joins TRBV24-1 to TRBJ1-5; a possible D gene is TRBD1 (5 bases). This CDR3 is 13 amino acids long. CDR1 and CDR2 from the germline V gene are KGHDR and SFDVKD. With 7 bases removed from V and 7 bases from J, the gap between germline ends came to 13 bases. CDR3 DNA: TGTGCCACCAGCATAGGGGTTGACCAGCCCCAGCATTTT. Translated: CATSIGVDQPQHF.

This clonotype occurred many times. For the CDR3, the DNA is TGTGCCAGCAGTTTACGGCCGCCGGGCACAGATACGCAGTATTTT. Translated, it gives CASSLRPPGTDTQYF. The rearrangement uses TRBV28 and TRBJ2-3; no clear D gene. The germline V gene has CDR1 MDHEN and CDR2 SYDVKM. V was pared by 2 bases and J by 1 base, with 10 bases between. This CDR3 comprises 15 residues.

This clonotype was seen ten or more times. The chain uses TRBV29-1 and TRBJ2-6; TRBD1 matches 7 bases. The CDR3 has 17 residues. V trimming: 4 bases; J trimming: 0 bases; junction bases outside the gene matches: 9. The germline CDR1 and CDR2 sequences are SQVTM and ANQGSEA. The CDR3 nucleotides are TGCAGCGTTGCCCGGGACAGTTCAATCTCTGGGGCCAACGTCCTGACTTTC. Protein product: CSVARDSSISGANVLTF.

The gene calls are TRBV13 and TRBJ2-3; the D is unclear. Trimming took off 3 bases at V and 0 bases at J, with 10 bases between the two ends. Germline CDR1 is PRHDT and CDR2 is FYEKMQ (reference sequence). This CDR3 spans 15 amino acids. In nucleotides, the CDR3 is TGTGCCAGCAGCTTGAAGCTGGTTAGCACAGATACGCAGTATTTT. Its translation is CASSLKLVSTDTQYF.

This clonotype appeared a few times. This rearrangement joins TRBV10-3 to TRBJ2-4; no definite D call. The V and J ends lost 0 bases and 8 bases respectively, with 14 bases between them. Germline CDR1 reads ENHRY; CDR2 reads SYGVKD. CDR3 length: 15 residues. In DNA form, the CDR3 reads TGTGCCATCAGTGAGTCTAGCCCTTCCTTAGACATTCAGTACTTC. It specifies CAISESSPSLDIQYF.

The V call is TRBV20-1, the J call TRBJ2-5; a possible D gene is TRBD2 (6 bases). Per the germline V gene, CDR1 is DFQATT and CDR2 is SNEGSKA (reference sequence). Trimming took 1 base from V and 2 from J, leaving 14 bases between them. This CDR3 has 15 amino acids. CDR3 sequence (DNA): TGCAGTGCTAGAGTGGGGACTTCCCCGCAAGAGACCCAGTACTTC. Translation: CSARVGTSPQETQYF.

This clonotype was recorded only once. A much larger clone lies one base from this, so it may be a read error. The chain is built from TRBV30 and TRBJ1-5, with TRBD1 matching 7 bases. Germline-derived CDR1 and CDR2 are GTSNPN and SVGIG (reference sequence). The CDR3 has 14 amino acids. Trimming removed 2 bases from V and 3 bases from J; junction bases left unmatched: 4. CDR3 coding DNA: TGTGCCTGGAGTTTCGGACAGGTCAATCAGCCCCAGCATTTT. Translated: CAWSFGQVNQPQHF.

The CDR3 sequence: CASSLEGTAYGYTF. The CDR3, as DNA: TGCGCCAGCAGCTTGGAAGGGACAGCGTATGGCTACACCTTC. The chain couples TRBV5-1 to TRBJ1-2; 7 bases are a match to TRBD1. CDR1 SGHRS and CDR2 YFSETQ come from the germline V gene. This CDR3 is 14 amino acids long. The ends lost 0 bases at V and 5 bases at J; junction bases unmatched: 4.

About this clonotype itself: The CDR3 does not end in the conserved phenylalanine or tryptophan, so this is likely a read error. This chain connects TRBV12-3 or TRBV12-4 to TRBJ2-3; no reliable D call. The CDR3 has 15 amino acids. The germline V and J ends were trimmed by 1 base and 0 bases, with 8 bases remaining between them. The CDR3, as DNA: TGTGCCAGCAGTTTAGTGGGGTTGAGCACAGATACGCAGTATCTT. Its protein product is CASSLVGLSTDTQYL.

Note on this clonotype: This may stem from a read error, because a much larger clone lies one nucleotide away. The rearrangement joins TRBV27 to TRBJ1-1, with a possible D match to TRBD1 (6 bases). The CDR3 consists of 14 residues. V was shortened by 3 bases and J by 6 bases, with 14 bases between the two germline ends. Germline CDR1 MNHEY, CDR2 SMNVEV (reference sequence). CDR3 sequence (DNA): TGTGCCAGCAGTTTTACCTCAGGGGTCGCTGAAGCTTTCTTT. It yields the protein CASSFTSGVAEAFF.

On this clonotype: One base away lies a much larger clone, so this may be a sequencing read error. Without the conserved terminal phenylalanine or tryptophan, this CDR3 likely stems from a read error. It is unclear where the CDR3 begins or ends on the DNA, so no DNA is shown, and the CDR3 is as TCRdb lists it. V and J are TRBV21-1 and TRBJ2-6; TRBD2, the table's D call, lacks a check against the DNA. TRBV21-1 is shown as a pseudogene. The CDR3 is 18 amino acids long, termini counted. CDR3 protein: CASSEKTREDSGANVLTV.